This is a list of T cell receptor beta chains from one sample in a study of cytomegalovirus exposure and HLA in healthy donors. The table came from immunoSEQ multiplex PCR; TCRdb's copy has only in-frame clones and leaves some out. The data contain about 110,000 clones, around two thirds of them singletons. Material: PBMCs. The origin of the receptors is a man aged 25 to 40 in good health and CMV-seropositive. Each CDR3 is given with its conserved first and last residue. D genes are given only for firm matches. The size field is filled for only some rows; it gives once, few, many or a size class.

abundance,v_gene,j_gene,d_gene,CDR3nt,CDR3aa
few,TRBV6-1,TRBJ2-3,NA,TGTGCCAGCAGTGACATGGAGAGCACAGATACGCAGTATTTT,CASSDMESTDTQYF
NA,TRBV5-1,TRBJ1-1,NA,TGCGCCAGCAGCTTGATGGGGGGGCCCGAAGCTTTCTTT,CASSLMGGPEAFF
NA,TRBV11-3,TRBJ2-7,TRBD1,TGTGCCAGCAGCGGCCAGGACAGGCCCTCCTACGAGCAGTACTTC,CASSGQDRPSYEQYF
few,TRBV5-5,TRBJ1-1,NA,TGTGCCAGCAGCTGGGTACGGGACACTGAAGCTTTCTTT,CASSWVRDTEAFF
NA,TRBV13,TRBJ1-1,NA,TGTGCCAGCACCGGAGCAGGGTCGGACACTGAAGCTTTCTTT,CASTGAGSDTEAFF
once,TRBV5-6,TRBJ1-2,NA,TGTGCCAGCAGCTTGTTTTACTCTCTTGGTGGCTACACCTTC,CASSLFYSLGGYTF
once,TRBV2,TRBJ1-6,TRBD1,TGTGCCAGCGGTCCCAGGACAGGGAATAATTCACCCCTCCACTTT,CASGPRTGNNSPLHF
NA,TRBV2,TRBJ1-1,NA,TGTGCCAGTAGTGTCGACTCAGAAGCTTTCTTT,CASSVDSEAFF
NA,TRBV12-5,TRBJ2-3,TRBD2,TGTGCTAGTGCGGAGCGGGGGGGCACAGATACGCAGTATTTT,CASAERGGTDTQYF
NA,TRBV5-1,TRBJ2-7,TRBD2,TGCGCCAGCAGCGGGGGTGTTGGACTAGCGGGGAGCGAGCAGTACTTC,CASSGGVGLAGSEQYF
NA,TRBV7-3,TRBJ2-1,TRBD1,TGTGCCAGCAGCTTTGACAGGGGCCTGGGGGAGCAGTTCTTC,CASSFDRGLGEQFF
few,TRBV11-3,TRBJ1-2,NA,TGTGCCAGCAGCCTACAGGGTTATGGCTACACCTTC,CASSLQGYGYTF
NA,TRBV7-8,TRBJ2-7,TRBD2,TGTGCCAGCAGTGTAGCGGGGGGTACCTACGAGCAGTACTTC,CASSVAGGTYEQYF
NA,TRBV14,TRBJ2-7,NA,TGTGCCAGCAGCCAAGATCTGGCAAACGAGCAGTACTTC,CASSQDLANEQYF
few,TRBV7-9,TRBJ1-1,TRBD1,TGTGCCAGCGGCGGTTACACAGGGGTTAGGGAGTCTTTCTTT,CASGGYTGVRESFF
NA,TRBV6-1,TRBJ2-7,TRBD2,TGTGCCAGCAGTGAAAGGGACTACTCATCCTACGAGCAGTACTTC,CASSERDYSSYEQYF
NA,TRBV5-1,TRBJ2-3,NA,TGCGCCAGCAGTCAAGGTGGACACCTCACAGATACGCAGTATTTT,CASSQGGHLTDTQYF
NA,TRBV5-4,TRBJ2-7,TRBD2,TGTGCCAGCAGCGGGGCTAGCGGTGACTACGAGCAGTACTTC,CASSGASGDYEQYF
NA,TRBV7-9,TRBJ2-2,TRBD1,TGTGCCAGCGACCGACAGGGCGGAACCGGGGAGCTGTTTTTT,CASDRQGGTGELFF
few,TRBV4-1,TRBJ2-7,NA,TGCGCCAGCAGCCAAGTACAGGTCTCTCTCTCCTACGAGCAGTACTTC,CASSQVQVSLSYEQYF
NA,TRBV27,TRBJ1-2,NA,TGTGCCAGCAGTATGTTCAGGGACTATGGCTACACCTTC,CASSMFRDYGYTF
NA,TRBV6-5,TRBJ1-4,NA,TGTGCCAGCAGTTCAGTGCTGGGGGGTGAAAAACTGTTTTTT,CASSSVLGGEKLFF
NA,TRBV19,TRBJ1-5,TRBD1,TGTGCCAGTAGCACCCGACAGGGGGGCAATCAGCCCCAGCATTTT,CASSTRQGGNQPQHF
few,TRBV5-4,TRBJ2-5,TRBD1,TGTGCCAGCAGTTCCGGGACAGGGTCGGAGACCCAGTACTTC,CASSSGTGSETQYF
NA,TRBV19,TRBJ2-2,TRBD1,TGTGCCAGTAGTATGACGCAGGGGGCGAGTGGGGAGCTGTTTTTT,CASSMTQGASGELFF
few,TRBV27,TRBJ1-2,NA,TGTGCCAGCCGCCGAGGGAACTATGGCTACACCTTC,CASRRGNYGYTF
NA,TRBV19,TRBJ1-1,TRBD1,TGTGCCAGTGGACAGGGGGCGGGTACTGAAGCTTTCTTT,CASGQGAGTEAFF
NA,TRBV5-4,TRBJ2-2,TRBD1,TGTGCCAGCAGCCTAGTTTTAGGGGGCTCCGGGGAGCTGTTTTTT,CASSLVLGGSGELFF
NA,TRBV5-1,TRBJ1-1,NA,TGCGCCAGCAGCTTGGTTGGCCAGAACACTGAAGCTTTCTTT,CASSLVGQNTEAFF
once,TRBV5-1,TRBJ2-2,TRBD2,TGCGCCAGCAGCCTTAGCGGGGCGAACACCGGGGAGCTGTTTTTT,CASSLSGANTGELFF
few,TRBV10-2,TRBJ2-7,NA,TGCGCCAGCAGTAGGACAGAAACCTACGAGCAGTACTTC,CASSRTETYEQYF
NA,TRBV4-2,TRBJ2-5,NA,TGTGCCAGCAGCCAAGGACACGTCCAAGAGACCCAGTACTTC,CASSQGHVQETQYF
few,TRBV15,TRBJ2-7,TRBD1,TGTGCCACCAGCAGAGAGCATCCGGGACAGATTTACGAGCAGTACTTC,CATSREHPGQIYEQYF
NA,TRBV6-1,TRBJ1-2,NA,TGTGCCAGCAGTAGGACAGCCTCTAACTATGGCTACACCTTC,CASSRTASNYGYTF
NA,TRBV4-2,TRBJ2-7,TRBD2,TGTGCCAGCAGCCAAGATCTTTTAGGGACTAGCGGTGAGCAGTACTTC,CASSQDLLGTSGEQYF
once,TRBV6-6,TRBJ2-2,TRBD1,TGTGCCAGCAGGGCGACAGGGGAGATCACCGGGGAGCTGTTTTTT,CASRATGEITGELFF
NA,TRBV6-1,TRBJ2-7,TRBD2,TGTGCCAGTTCCGCGGGACTAGCTTATTACGAGCAGTACTTC,CASSAGLAYYEQYF
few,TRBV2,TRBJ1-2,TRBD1,TGTGCCCGTACCGGGACAGGGACAGTCTATGGCTACACCTTC,CARTGTGTVYGYTF
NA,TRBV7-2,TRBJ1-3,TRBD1,TGTGCCAGCAGCTTAGAGGGGACAGGAAAACATTTT,CASSLEGTGKHF